A selection of T cell receptor beta chains follows, all from one sample in a study of blood T cell repertoires in COVID-19. Method: immunoSEQ multiplex PCR; TCRdb's copy keeps in-frame clones and lacks some. The sample has 99,000 or so clones; around 81% are singletons. Material: peripheral blood. These receptors came from an elderly man with acute or convalescent COVID-19. Each CDR3 is given with its conserved first and last residue. The order of the fields is clone size, J gene, D gene, V gene, CDR3 DNA, CDR3 protein. D genes are given only for firm matches. Clone sizes are given selectively: once, few, many, or a class where the clone is expanded.

-,TRBJ1-3,-,TRBV28,TGTGCCAGCAGGGCATCTGGAAACACCATATATTTT,CASRASGNTIYF
-,TRBJ1-5,TRBD1,TRBV2,TGTGCCAGCAGTTCTGACAGGGGCAATCAGCCCCAGCATTTT,CASSSDRGNQPQHF
-,TRBJ1-1,-,TRBV6-4,TGTGCCAGCAGCGCTACTGGAGCTCACACTGAAGCTTTCTTT,CASSATGAHTEAFF
once,TRBJ2-2,TRBD1,TRBV15,TGTGCCACCAGTCTCGGACAGGGGGGAACCGGGGAGCTGTTTTTT,CATSLGQGGTGELFF
-,TRBJ1-3,-,TRBV27,TGTGCCAGCAGTTTACTGGCCTCTGGAAACACCATATATTTT,CASSLLASGNTIYF
-,TRBJ1-3,-,TRBV28,TGTGCCAGCAGCCAGGGCGGTCCATCCGGAAACACCATATATTTT,CASSQGGPSGNTIYF
-,TRBJ2-7,-,TRBV7-2,TGTGCCAGCAGCTTGACTCTTTACGAGCAGTACTTC,CASSLTLYEQYF
-,TRBJ2-7,-,TRBV5-6,TGTGCCAGCAGCTTGGTTAGGGGGATCTACGAGCAGTACTTC,CASSLVRGIYEQYF
-,TRBJ2-7,TRBD1,TRBV28,TGTGCCAGCAGGACGCGACAGGGTACCTACGAGCAGTACTTC,CASRTRQGTYEQYF
-,TRBJ1-2,TRBD1,TRBV5-5,TGTGCCAGCAGCTTGAGGGTTCGACAGGGGGCTGAAGGCTACACCTTC,CASSLRVRQGAEGYTF
-,TRBJ2-5,-,TRBV18,TGTGCCAGCTCTTCCGGGAGCGAAGAGACCCAGTACTTC,CASSSGSEETQYF
once,TRBJ2-3,TRBD2,TRBV28,TGTGCCAGCAGTCCCTCGGGGGGAACAGATACGCAGTATTTT,CASSPSGGTDTQYF
-,TRBJ1-1,-,TRBV6-5,TGTGCCAGCAGTTATGACAGGTTGAACACTGAAGCTTTCTTT,CASSYDRLNTEAFF
-,TRBJ2-7,TRBD2,TRBV7-9,TGTGCCAGCAGCTTCCAAAGACTAGCGGGAGGGCCCGACTCCTACGAGCAGTACTTC,CASSFQRLAGGPDSYEQYF
-,TRBJ1-3,-,TRBV5-1,TGCGCCAGCAGCTTGCGGGTTGGGCCGGGGGTCTCTGGAAACACCATATATTTT,CASSLRVGPGVSGNTIYF
-,TRBJ2-3,TRBD1,TRBV5-1,TGCGCCAGCAGCTCTCAGGGGGCGCAAACAGATACGCAGTATTTT,CASSSQGAQTDTQYF
-,TRBJ2-2,-,TRBV28,TGTGCCAGCAGCATGCAGGTCCGGGGGGAGCTGTTTTTT,CASSMQVRGELFF
-,TRBJ1-6,-,TRBV15,TGTGCCACCAGCAGAGATAAGGGGAATAATTCACCCCTCCACTTT,CATSRDKGNNSPLHF
-,TRBJ1-1,-,TRBV7-9,TGTGCCAGCAGCTTAGGAGGGTCCTCCGGGAACACTGAAGCTTTCTTT,CASSLGGSSGNTEAFF
once,TRBJ2-5,TRBD2,TRBV7-9,TGTGCCAGCACCCCCAGGGGTAGCGGGAGGGCCTATGGAGAGACCCAGTACTTC,CASTPRGSGRAYGETQYF
-,TRBJ2-7,TRBD2,TRBV10-3,TGTGCCATCAGTTTCCTAGCGGGAGATGAATACGAGCAGTACTTC,CAISFLAGDEYEQYF
-,TRBJ2-1,TRBD2,TRBV5-1,TGCGCCAGCAGGCATGGGACTAGCGGGATCCTCAATGAGCAGTTCTTC,CASRHGTSGILNEQFF
-,TRBJ1-2,-,TRBV6-5,TGTGCCAGCAGTTACAGGCAGGGAAAAGGCTACACCTTC,CASSYRQGKGYTF
-,TRBJ2-7,-,TRBV7-8,TGTGCCAGCAGCTTAGCGAGGGGGGGATTAACCTACGAGCAGTACTTC,CASSLARGGLTYEQYF
-,TRBJ2-1,TRBD2,TRBV11-2,TGTGCCAGCACCCAAGGGTACCTAGCGGGATCCCGCTTTGGCAATGAGCAGTTCTTC,CASTQGYLAGSRFGNEQFF
-,TRBJ2-7,TRBD1,TRBV6-5,TGTGCCAGTGGACAGGGCTTCGAGCAGTACTTC,CASGQGFEQYF
-,TRBJ1-5,TRBD1,TRBV5-1,TGCGCCAGCAGCCCCGGGACAGGGGATCAGCCCCAGCATTTT,CASSPGTGDQPQHF
-,TRBJ2-5,TRBD1,TRBV3-1/TRBV3-2,TGTGCCAGCAGCCAAGAGGGGACAGGACTTACCCAGTACTTC,CASSQEGTGLTQYF
-,TRBJ2-1,TRBD1,TRBV13,TGTGCCAGCAGCCCCAGGGGGAAGGGAGTACACAATGAGCAGTTCTTC,CASSPRGKGVHNEQFF
few,TRBJ1-6,TRBD1,TRBV4-2,TGTGCCAGCAGCCAACTATTTCGAGGACAGGGTAGGGGTTCACCCCTCCACTTT,CASSQLFRGQGRGSPLHF
-,TRBJ2-3,-,TRBV12-3/TRBV12-4,TGTGCCAGCAGCCTGGACAGAACAGATACGCAGTATTTT,CASSLDRTDTQYF
-,TRBJ2-5,-,TRBV7-2,TGTGCCAGCAGCTTAGGGACGACAGGTGGAGAGACCCAGTACTTC,CASSLGTTGGETQYF
-,TRBJ2-7,TRBD1,TRBV11-2,TGTGCCAGCAGCTTAGGTGCCCCGACAGGGGTCATCTACGAGCAGTACTTC,CASSLGAPTGVIYEQYF
-,TRBJ2-7,-,TRBV10-3,TGTGCCATCCGCCAGCCCGGAGGAGAGCAGTACTTC,CAIRQPGGEQYF
few,TRBJ2-3,TRBD2,TRBV9,TGTGCCAGCAGCCCCCGAGCGGGAGAACGCACAGATACGCAGTATTTT,CASSPRAGERTDTQYF
-,TRBJ1-5,-,TRBV2,TGTGCCAGCAGTGAATTTAGCGGGAGCTATCAGCCCCAGCATTTT,CASSEFSGSYQPQHF
-,TRBJ2-3,TRBD1,TRBV2,TGTGCCAGCCACGGCTTAATCGGGACAGGGGTCACAGATACGCAGTATTTT,CASHGLIGTGVTDTQYF
-,TRBJ2-2,-,TRBV7-3,TGTGCCAGCAGCTACGGGACTGGGAACACCGGGGAGCTGTTTTTT,CASSYGTGNTGELFF
-,TRBJ2-1,TRBD2,TRBV29-1,TGCAGCGTTGAAGATGAGCGGGAGAGGTACAATGAGCAGTTCTTC,CSVEDERERYNEQFF
-,TRBJ2-7,TRBD2,TRBV6-6,TGTGCCAGCAGTTACTCTGGGACTAGCGCTACCCTGGGGCAGTACTTC,CASSYSGTSATLGQYF
-,TRBJ2-2,-,TRBV6-2/TRBV6-3,TGTGCCAGCAGTCAGGGACAGAACACCGGGGAGCTGTTTTTT,CASSQGQNTGELFF
many,TRBJ1-6,-,TRBV27,TGTGCCAGCAGTTTATACTTTTCGCGAGCTTCACCCCTCCACTTT,CASSLYFSRASPLHF
-,TRBJ2-5,TRBD2,TRBV11-2,TGTGCCAGCAGCTTAGGTACCAGCGGGAGGTTTCAGACCCAGTACTTC,CASSLGTSGRFQTQYF
-,TRBJ2-7,TRBD2,TRBV19,TGTGCCAGTAGACCAACTAGGACTAGCGGGGGCTACGAGCAGTACTTC,CASRPTRTSGGYEQYF
-,TRBJ1-3,-,TRBV10-3,TGTGCCATCAGTGAGTCGCCCGGGACAGGAAACACCATATATTTT,CAISESPGTGNTIYF